The entry below describes one T cell receptor beta chain. Using immunoSEQ multiplex PCR, the repertoire was profiled, and TCRdb retains in-frame clones only, with some absent. Of more than 85,000 clones listed, 75% to 90% are singletons. These data come from a study of blood T cell repertoires in COVID-19. Trimming took off 4 bases at V and 5 bases at J, with 13 bases between the two ends. The CDR3 runs to 14 residues. From germline, CDR1 is SGHRS and CDR2 YFSETQ. The sequencing input was peripheral blood. This TCR came from a man at least 80 years old with acute or convalescent COVID-19. The V and J genes are TRBV5-1 and TRBJ2-1; D is possibly TRBD2 (6 bases). The CDR3 loop is CASSTHIADNEQFF. The DNA of the CDR3 is TGCGCCAGCAGCACACATATAGCGGACAATGAGCAGTTCTTC. Using reference TRBV5-1 and TRBJ2-1 for the parts outside the CDR3, the full variable domain is KAGVTQTPRYLIKTRGQQVTLSCSPISGHRSVSWYQQTPGQGLQFLFEYFSETQRNKGNFPGRFSGRQFSNSRSEMNVSTLELGDSALYLCASSTHIADNEQFFGPGTRLTVL.